These 27 T cell receptor beta chains were sequenced from one sample in a study of blood T cell repertoires in COVID-19. Measured with immunoSEQ multiplex PCR; TCRdb has only the in-frame clones, and not every one. Of approximately 170,000 clones listed, 86% were seen once; the top ten hold less than 3.5%. Sequencing was performed on peripheral blood. The receptors here all came from an older man with acute or convalescent COVID-19.

The chain couples TRBV2 to TRBJ1-2; D is uncertain. Germline CDR1 and CDR2: SNHLY and FYNNEI. The ends were cut back, 2 bases at V and 8 bases at J, with 15 bases in the middle. The CDR3 is 14 amino acids. The CDR3 DNA reads TGTGCCAGCAGTGAAACGGAGTCAAGCAAAGGCTACACCTTC. It is translated as CASSETESSKGYTF.

The chain uses TRBV27 and TRBJ1-6; D may be TRBD1 (5 bases). Per germline, CDR1 MNHEY and CDR2 SMNVEV (reference sequence). V lost 3 bases to trimming and J lost 9 bases, with 12 bases between them. The CDR3 covers 14 residues. The CDR3 reads CASSFTRVGSPLHF. The CDR3 DNA reads as TGTGCCAGCAGTTTCACCAGGGTCGGTTCACCCCTCCACTTT.

The chain recombines TRBV4-3 with TRBJ1-1; D gene uncertain. This CDR3 region has 16 residues. V lost 1 base to trimming and J lost 0 bases, with 12 bases between them. CDR1 and CDR2 from the germline V gene are LGHNA and YSLEER. DNA for the CDR3: TGCGCCAGCAGCCAAGCGAAAGTACACATGAACACTGAAGCTTTCTTT. Translating gives CASSQAKVHMNTEAFF.

This clone appeared a few times. The chain is built from TRBV7-9 and TRBJ2-2; D is unresolved. This CDR3 comprises 14 residues. The germline V and J ends were trimmed by 2 bases and 2 bases, with 6 bases remaining between them. CDR1 is SEHNR, CDR2 FQNEAQ, per germline (reference sequence). CDR3 protein: CASSLTANTGELFF. The CDR3 DNA follows: TGTGCCAGCAGCTTAACAGCAAACACCGGGGAGCTGTTTTTT.

The DNA of the CDR3 is TGTGCCACTACGAGGGGGACAGGTTATTCTGGGGCCAACGTCCTGACTTTC. Its translation is CATTRGTGYSGANVLTF. The chain carries TRBV15 and TRBJ2-6; 8 bases match TRBD1. V was clipped by 9 bases and J by 1 base; unmatched bases: 11. The length of the CDR3 is 17 residues. In germline, CDR1 is LNHNV, CDR2 YYDKDF (reference sequence).

V gene TRBV9 combines with J gene TRBJ2-1; D might be TRBD1 (6 bases). CDR3 length: 15 residues. Germline CDR1 SGDLS, CDR2 YYNGEE. The germline V and J ends were trimmed by 0 bases and 0 bases, with 7 bases remaining between them. CDR3 sequence: CASSVEGGSYNEQFF. In DNA form, the CDR3 reads TGTGCCAGCAGCGTAGAAGGGGGCTCCTACAATGAGCAGTTCTTC. The entire variable domain, with the rest obtained from reference TRBV9 and TRBJ2-1, is as follows: DSGVTQTPKHLITATGQRVTLRCSPRSGDLSVYWYQQSLDQGLQFLIQYYNGEERAKGNILERFSAQQFPDLHSELNLSSLELGDSALYFCASSVEGGSYNEQFFGPGTRLTVL.

This chain links TRBV5-1 with TRBJ1-3; perhaps TRBD1 as D (6 bases). The V gene's germline CDR1 is SGHRS and CDR2 YFSETQ. Deletions cut 2 bases from V and 1 base from J, with 10 bases between. CDR3 length: 15 residues. The CDR3 DNA follows: TGCGCCAGCAGCTTTACAGGGAATTCTGGAAACACCATATATTTT. Translated: CASSFTGNSGNTIYF.

CDR3 nucleotide sequence: TGTGCCACCAGTCGGCAGACATTCAACTATGGCTACACCTTC. It specifies CATSRQTFNYGYTF. The J gene is TRBJ1-2, the V gene TRBV15; D is unclear. Looked up from germline, CDR1 is LNHNV and CDR2 is YYDKDF (reference sequence). The CDR3 sequence is 14 residues long. Deletions cut 6 bases from V and 2 bases from J, with 13 bases between.

The CDR3 DNA reads as TGTGCCAGCAGCCAGACGGGGAACACTGAAGCTTTCTTT. Translated: CASSQTGNTEAFF. The rearrangement links TRBV11-3 to TRBJ1-1; D gene unclear. The V gene lost 5 bases and the J gene lost 1 base, with 8 bases spanning the gap. The CDR3 runs to 13 residues. Germline V CDR1 and CDR2: SGHNT, YENEEA.

CDR3 DNA: TGTGCCAGCAGCCCCGTGGAGCGGGAGCACGGGGAGCTGTTTTTT. Protein sequence: CASSPVEREHGELFF. The J gene is TRBJ2-2, the V gene TRBV3-1 (or the pseudogene TRBV3-2); TRBD2 matches 8 bases. The CDR3 consists of 15 residues. Trimming removed 4 bases from V and 7 bases from J; junction bases left unmatched: 8. Germline V gene data show CDR1 as LGHDT and CDR2 as YNNKEL (reference sequence).

The chain links TRBV7-9 to TRBJ1-3, with D perhaps TRBD1 (6 bases). The V gene's germline CDR1 is SEHNR and CDR2 FQNEAQ (reference sequence). V was shortened by 5 bases and J by 0 bases, with 20 bases between the two germline ends. The CDR3 contains 18 residues. This CDR3 reads CASSTLDSPLLSGNTIYF. The CDR3 bases are TGTGCCAGCAGCACGCTGGACAGCCCTCTTCTCTCTGGAAACACCATATATTTT.

This chain connects TRBV6-5 to TRBJ1-2, with TRBD1 matching 9 bases. Germline CDR1 reads MNHEY; CDR2 reads SVGAGI. Germline trimming cut 4 bases from V and 4 bases from J; bases unmatched to any gene: 4. The CDR3 covers 14 residues. As DNA, the CDR3 is TGTGCCAGCAGTTTGGACAGGGGAGGCTATGGCTACACCTTC. Translated: CASSLDRGGYGYTF.

This chain uses TRBV28 with TRBJ1-5, with unresolved D. The CDR3 consists of 13 residues. Germline lookup yields CDR1 MDHEN and CDR2 SYDVKM. V was clipped by 6 bases and J by 8 bases, with 14 bases between them. CDR3 sequence reads: CASREGTQKPQHF. CDR3 DNA sequence: TGTGCCAGCAGAGAGGGCACACAGAAGCCCCAGCATTTT.

This clone appeared a single time. J is TRBJ2-5 and V is TRBV2; 7 nucleotides align to TRBD1. This CDR3 has 12 amino acids. The V segment lost 10 bases and the J segment 7 bases; nucleotides outside the gene matches: 9. Germline assignment: CDR1 SNHLY and CDR2 FYNNEI. The CDR3 bases are TGTGCCACCTCCCAGGGGGACCTGACCCAGTACTTC. Protein product: CATSQGDLTQYF.

The V gene is TRBV9, the J gene TRBJ2-1; maybe TRBD1 (8 bases). This CDR3 contains 16 residues. Germline loops: CDR1 SGDLS, CDR2 YYNGEE. Trimming left V 0 bases short and J 9 bases short, with 19 bases between. The CDR3 region has the DNA TGTGCCAGCAGCGTAGTAGGACAGGGAGGGGACAGTGAGCAGTTCTTC. It is translated as CASSVVGQGGDSEQFF.

V is TRBV28 and J is TRBJ1-4, with 7 bases fitting TRBD1. Germline trimming cut 2 bases from V and 8 bases from J; bases unmatched to any gene: 11. Germline V gene sequence: CDR1 MDHEN, CDR2 SYDVKM. The CDR3 runs to 16 residues. The CDR3 DNA sequence: TGTGCCAGCAGTTTACTCAACCAGGGGGTAGGGGAAAAACTGTTTTTT. Translating gives CASSLLNQGVGEKLFF.

The chain couples TRBV28 to TRBJ1-5, with D hard to call. The germline gives CDR1 MDHEN, CDR2 SYDVKM. This CDR3 contains 15 residues. Trimming removed 5 bases from V and 3 bases from J, with 14 bases in between. Written as DNA, the CDR3 is TGTGCCAGCAGTCTTCTAGGTGCGAACAATCAGCCCCAGCATTTT. Its protein product is CASSLLGANNQPQHF.

The genes are TRBV28 and TRBJ2-1; 13 bases map to TRBD2. Germline V gene data show CDR1 as MDHEN and CDR2 as SYDVKM. This CDR3 region has 13 residues. J was trimmed by 10 bases and V by 10 bases; bases with no gene match: 7. CDR3 residues: CATLGLAGVEQFF. The DNA of the CDR3 is TGTGCCACCCTAGGACTAGCGGGAGTAGAGCAGTTCTTC.

V usage is TRBV5-5 and J usage is TRBJ2-1; possibly TRBD2 for D (6 bases). The CDR3 is made up of 15 amino acids. Trimming took 4 bases from V and 8 from J, leaving 19 bases between them. Germline CDR1 and CDR2: SGHKS and YYEKEE (reference sequence). The CDR3 nucleotides are TGTGCCAGCAGCCTACAGAGGGAGGTGGAGGATGAGCAGTTCTTC. This translates into CASSLQREVEDEQFF.

V and J are TRBV5-1 and TRBJ2-5, with D hard to call. Germline V gene data show CDR1 as SGHRS and CDR2 as YFSETQ. CDR3 size: 14 residues. V lost 5 bases and J lost 5, with 16 bases in between. The chain's CDR3 is CASRPAGQVETQYF. The DNA for the CDR3 is TGCGCCAGCAGGCCGGCAGGCCAGGTGGAGACCCAGTACTTC.

The chain's CDR3 is CASSRAAGAGLQETQYF. The CDR3 DNA reads TGTGCCAGCAGCCGAGCTGCGGGGGCGGGTTTACAAGAGACCCAGTACTTC. This chain uses TRBV5-4 with TRBJ2-5, with D possibly TRBD2 on 7 matching bases. The V and J ends lost 4 bases and 2 bases respectively, with 21 bases between them. The CDR3 has 17 amino acids. The germline gives CDR1 SGHNT, CDR2 YYREEE (reference sequence).

The chain carries TRBV5-1 and TRBJ2-3; the D gene is possibly TRBD1 (5 bases). CDR1 and CDR2 from the germline V gene are SGHRS and YFSETQ. The CDR3 length is 16 residues. The V end lost 4 bases, the J end lost 3 bases, and 18 bases lay between the germline ends. The CDR3 sequence: CASSPQGLGVTDTQYF. The DNA of the CDR3 is TGCGCCAGCAGCCCTCAGGGTCTTGGGGTAACAGATACGCAGTATTTT.

This chain uses TRBV4-3 with TRBJ2-2, with D maybe TRBD1 (6 bases). The V gene lost 1 base and the J gene lost 7 bases, with 13 bases spanning the gap. The length of the CDR3 is 15 residues. The germline V gene encodes CDR1 LGHNA and CDR2 YSLEER. CDR3 in DNA: TGCGCCAGCAGCCAAGGAGGGGGAACAGGCGGGGAGCTGTTTTTT. Translated, it gives CASSQGGGTGGELFF.

This chain links TRBV7-2 with TRBJ2-1, with 7 bases aligning to TRBD2. The CDR3 spans 15 residues. CDR1 SGHTA and CDR2 FQGNSA come from the germline V gene. V lost 5 bases to trimming and J lost 2 bases; unmatched junction nucleotides: 6. CDR3 bases: TGTGCCAGCAGCCGGGAGGACCAGCCCTACAATGAGCAGTTCTTC. Translating gives CASSREDQPYNEQFF.

The V call is TRBV9, the J call TRBJ1-1; 8 bases align to TRBD1. This CDR3 region has 14 residues. Unmatched junction bases numbered 2, after V lost 1 base and J lost 3 bases. Germline CDR1 SGDLS, CDR2 YYNGEE. CDR3 region: CASSVNRGDTEAFF. DNA of the CDR3: TGTGCCAGCAGCGTAAACAGGGGGGACACTGAAGCTTTCTTT.

The chain uses TRBV4-2 and TRBJ1-5; unclear D gene. Germline lookup yields CDR1 LGHNA and CDR2 YNFKEQ. The CDR3 covers 16 residues. V was cut by 0 bases and J by 2 bases, with 11 bases left in between. The CDR3 sequence: CASSQDRSGGNQPQHF. The CDR3 nucleotides read TGTGCCAGCAGCCAAGATAGAAGCGGGGGCAATCAGCCCCAGCATTTT.

V usage is TRBV5-1 and J usage is TRBJ2-5, with TRBD2 identical over 14 bases. CDR1 and CDR2 (germline): SGHRS, YFSETQ. Unmatched junction bases numbered 8, after V lost 4 bases and J lost 3 bases. The CDR3 runs to 17 residues. The CDR3 bases are TGCGCCAGCAGCCGACTAGCGGGAGGGCCGGCGGAAGAGACCCAGTACTTC. Amino acid sequence: CASSRLAGGPAEETQYF.